The rows below give T cell receptor beta chains drawn from one sample of a study of T-cell memory formation after mild COVID-19. TCRdb ran MiXCR on the 5' RACE reads and lists one entry per CDR3 protein. This table has about 270,000 distinct CDR3 sequences, around 15% appearing once. Source material: PBMCs or a T cell subset sorted from them (not recorded which). The receptor source for this set is a man aged 18 to 30 who had mild COVID-19 (a few samples of this study predate the infection). Cell type and time point are not known. Both conserved end residues are part of each CDR3. A D gene is named only where the DNA matches it firmly. Where a row states a size, it is once, few, many or the class of an expanded clone; other rows omit it.

V gene: TRBV25-1; clone size: NA; D gene: NA; J gene: TRBJ1-1; CDR3 protein: CASSGTGELFMNTEAFF; CDR3 DNA: TGTGCCAGCAGTGGAACCGGCGAGCTTTTTATGAACACTGAAGCTTTCTTT
V gene: TRBV6-6; clone size: once; D gene: NA; J gene: TRBJ1-2; CDR3 protein: CASSLDRNYGYTF; CDR3 DNA: TGTGCCAGCAGCTTAGACAGGAACTATGGCTACACCTTC
V gene: TRBV6-1; clone size: few; D gene: NA; J gene: TRBJ1-1; CDR3 protein: CASSRSRLGNTEAFF; CDR3 DNA: TGTGCCAGCAGTCGGTCCCGTTTGGGTAACACTGAAGCTTTCTTT
V gene: TRBV20-1; clone size: few; D gene: TRBD1; J gene: TRBJ1-1; CDR3 protein: CSASGQGMNTEAFF; CDR3 DNA: TGCAGTGCTAGCGGACAGGGGATGAACACTGAAGCTTTCTTT
V gene: TRBV6-5; clone size: NA; D gene: NA; J gene: TRBJ1-6; CDR3 protein: CASSYSIPNSYNSPLHF; CDR3 DNA: TGTGCCAGCAGTTACTCGATACCGAATTCCTATAATTCACCCCTCCACTTT
V gene: TRBV27; clone size: few; D gene: NA; J gene: TRBJ2-3; CDR3 protein: CASSFRGRDTQYF; CDR3 DNA: TGTGCCAGCAGTTTCCGGGGGAGAGATACGCAGTATTTT
V gene: TRBV11-2; clone size: NA; D gene: NA; J gene: TRBJ2-6; CDR3 protein: CASSPSVYISGANVLTF; CDR3 DNA: TGTGCCAGCAGCCCGAGTGTGTATATCTCTGGGGCCAACGTCCTGACTTTC
V gene: TRBV3-1; clone size: NA; D gene: NA; J gene: TRBJ1-3; CDR3 protein: CASSREGLENTIYF; CDR3 DNA: TGTGCCAGCAGCCGCGAGGGGCTGGAAAACACCATATATTTT
V gene: TRBV5-8; clone size: few; D gene: NA; J gene: TRBJ2-2; CDR3 protein: CATKGKLFF; CDR3 DNA: TGTGCCACCAAGGGGAAGCTGTTTTTT
V gene: TRBV4-3; clone size: few; D gene: TRBD1; J gene: TRBJ1-5; CDR3 protein: CASSQQGGQPQHF; CDR3 DNA: TGCGCCAGCAGCCAACAGGGGGGTCAGCCCCAGCATTTT
V gene: TRBV14; clone size: many; D gene: NA; J gene: TRBJ1-1; CDR3 protein: CASSRFTYTEAFF; CDR3 DNA: TGTGCCAGCAGCCGGTTCACATACACTGAAGCTTTCTTT
V gene: TRBV14; clone size: many; D gene: NA; J gene: TRBJ1-1; CDR3 protein: CASSQGGALNTEAFF; CDR3 DNA: TGTGCCAGCAGCCAAGGGGGCGCCTTAAACACTGAAGCTTTCTTT
V gene: TRBV5-1; clone size: few; D gene: NA; J gene: TRBJ1-2; CDR3 protein: CASSLGGSETGEFAF; CDR3 DNA: TGCGCCAGCAGCTTGGGGGGGTCCGAAACAGGAGAATTTGCCTTC
V gene: TRBV10-2; clone size: NA; D gene: TRBD2; J gene: TRBJ2-1; CDR3 protein: CASSEGLAGYAEQFF; CDR3 DNA: TGCGCCAGCAGCGAAGGACTAGCGGGGTACGCTGAGCAGTTCTTC
V gene: TRBV3-1; clone size: NA; D gene: NA; J gene: TRBJ1-6; CDR3 protein: CASSLTGGVKNSPLHF; CDR3 DNA: TGTGCCAGCAGCCTCACGGGGGGAGTTAAGAATTCACCCCTCCACTTT
V gene: TRBV29-1; clone size: NA; D gene: NA; J gene: TRBJ2-3; CDR3 protein: CSGEVGSGGDTQYF; CDR3 DNA: TGCAGCGGGGAAGTGGGGTCCGGGGGAGATACGCAGTATTTT
V gene: TRBV3-1; clone size: NA; D gene: NA; J gene: TRBJ2-6; CDR3 protein: CASSPSAGANVLTF; CDR3 DNA: TGTGCCAGCAGCCCGTCCGCCGGGGCCAACGTCCTGACTTTC
V gene: TRBV5-5; clone size: NA; D gene: NA; J gene: TRBJ1-2; CDR3 protein: CATSSGDYGYTF; CDR3 DNA: TGTGCCACCTCATCAGGGGACTATGGCTACACCTTC
V gene: TRBV4-1; clone size: NA; D gene: TRBD2; J gene: TRBJ2-4; CDR3 protein: CASSPGLAGGQAKNIQYF; CDR3 DNA: TGCGCCAGCAGCCCAGGACTAGCGGGGGGGCAGGCCAAAAACATTCAGTACTTC
V gene: TRBV5-5; clone size: NA; D gene: NA; J gene: TRBJ1-6; CDR3 protein: CASSINRDGNSPLHF; CDR3 DNA: TGTGCCAGCAGCATCAACAGGGACGGGAATTCACCCCTCCACTTT
V gene: TRBV6-2/TRBV6-3; clone size: few; D gene: TRBD2; J gene: TRBJ2-5; CDR3 protein: CASSTRLWAGGGETQYF; CDR3 DNA: TGTGCCAGCAGTACCCGCCTTTGGGCGGGGGGCGGTGAGACCCAGTACTTC
V gene: TRBV6-2/TRBV6-3; clone size: many; D gene: NA; J gene: TRBJ2-1; CDR3 protein: CASRDSKVGNEQFF; CDR3 DNA: TGTGCCAGCAGGGACTCTAAGGTAGGGAATGAGCAGTTCTTC
V gene: TRBV7-9; clone size: NA; D gene: NA; J gene: TRBJ2-5; CDR3 protein: CASSPQRTGIETQYF; CDR3 DNA: TGTGCCAGCAGCCCCCAGAGAACGGGGATAGAGACCCAGTACTTC
V gene: TRBV5-1; clone size: few; D gene: NA; J gene: TRBJ2-3; CDR3 protein: CASSWADETGTQYF; CDR3 DNA: TGCGCCAGCAGCTGGGCCGACGAAACGGGTACGCAGTATTTT
V gene: TRBV6-4; clone size: many; D gene: TRBD2; J gene: TRBJ2-3; CDR3 protein: CASSERGTDTQYF; CDR3 DNA: TGTGCCAGCAGTGAGCGGGGGACAGATACGCAGTATTTT
V gene: TRBV20-1; clone size: few; D gene: NA; J gene: TRBJ2-3; CDR3 protein: CSAGTPSTDTQYF; CDR3 DNA: TGCAGTGCCGGGACTCCTAGCACAGATACGCAGTATTTT
V gene: TRBV6-5; clone size: few; D gene: NA; J gene: TRBJ1-2; CDR3 protein: CASSYSVGYGYTF; CDR3 DNA: TGTGCCAGCAGTTACTCGGTCGGATATGGCTACACCTTC
V gene: TRBV20-1; clone size: few; D gene: TRBD1; J gene: TRBJ1-1; CDR3 protein: CSARPGGINTEAFF; CDR3 DNA: TGCAGTGCTAGGCCAGGGGGGATCAACACTGAAGCTTTCTTT
V gene: TRBV4-1; clone size: few; D gene: NA; J gene: TRBJ2-7; CDR3 protein: CASSQEGAPEQYF; CDR3 DNA: TGCGCCAGCAGCCAAGAAGGGGCGCCCGAGCAGTACTTC
V gene: TRBV4-2; clone size: NA; D gene: TRBD1; J gene: TRBJ1-6; CDR3 protein: CASSHWPQGDSPLHF; CDR3 DNA: TGTGCCAGCAGCCATTGGCCCCAGGGGGATTCACCCCTCCACTTT
V gene: TRBV5-5; clone size: NA; D gene: NA; J gene: TRBJ1-2; CDR3 protein: CASSPGRIGGGYTF; CDR3 DNA: TGTGCCAGCAGCCCGGGACGGATTGGAGGGGGCTACACCTTC
V gene: TRBV7-2; clone size: few; D gene: NA; J gene: TRBJ2-5; CDR3 protein: CASSLLPALETQYF; CDR3 DNA: TGTGCCAGCAGCTTGCTTCCGGCGTTGGAGACCCAGTACTTC
V gene: TRBV4-3; clone size: few; D gene: TRBD2; J gene: TRBJ2-3; CDR3 protein: CASSQNPSGGDRDTQYF; CDR3 DNA: TGCGCCAGCAGCCAAAATCCTAGCGGGGGGGATCGAGATACGCAGTATTTT
V gene: TRBV24-1; clone size: NA; D gene: TRBD1; J gene: TRBJ2-3; CDR3 protein: CATSEAGGADTQYF; CDR3 DNA: TGTGCCACCAGTGAGGCAGGGGGCGCGGATACGCAGTATTTT
V gene: TRBV9; clone size: NA; D gene: NA; J gene: TRBJ1-1; CDR3 protein: CASSSHNMAREAFF; CDR3 DNA: TGTGCCAGCAGCTCTCACAACATGGCGCGTGAAGCTTTCTTT
V gene: TRBV6-2/TRBV6-3; clone size: few; D gene: NA; J gene: TRBJ2-1; CDR3 protein: CASRGWVNNEQFF; CDR3 DNA: TGTGCCAGCCGGGGATGGGTGAACAATGAGCAGTTCTTC
V gene: TRBV9; clone size: many; D gene: NA; J gene: TRBJ2-3; CDR3 protein: CASSPHGSDTQYF; CDR3 DNA: TGTGCCAGCAGCCCCCACGGATCCGATACGCAGTATTTT
V gene: TRBV5-1; clone size: few; D gene: NA; J gene: TRBJ2-3; CDR3 protein: CASSPRYGNPTDTQYF; CDR3 DNA: TGCGCCAGCAGCCCCCGCTACGGAAACCCCACAGATACGCAGTATTTT
V gene: TRBV27; clone size: NA; D gene: TRBD1; J gene: TRBJ1-2; CDR3 protein: CASSLSTGDGYTF; CDR3 DNA: TGTGCCAGCAGTTTATCAACAGGGGATGGCTACACCTTC
V gene: TRBV9; clone size: many; D gene: NA; J gene: TRBJ2-1; CDR3 protein: CASSSAGANPLSYNEQFF; CDR3 DNA: TGTGCCAGCAGCTCCGCCGGGGCAAACCCCCTTTCCTACAATGAGCAGTTCTTC
V gene: TRBV4-2; clone size: NA; D gene: TRBD1; J gene: TRBJ2-5; CDR3 protein: CASSPPGTGSETQYF; CDR3 DNA: TGTGCCAGCAGCCCACCCGGGACAGGGTCCGAGACCCAGTACTTC
V gene: TRBV7-8; clone size: few; D gene: NA; J gene: TRBJ1-1; CDR3 protein: CASSSQLPRGILNTEAFF; CDR3 DNA: TGTGCCAGCAGCTCCCAGCTTCCGAGGGGGATCCTGAACACTGAAGCTTTCTTT
V gene: TRBV7-2; clone size: many; D gene: NA; J gene: TRBJ2-5; CDR3 protein: CASSLQYQETQYF; CDR3 DNA: TGTGCCAGCAGCTTACAGTACCAAGAGACCCAGTACTTC
V gene: TRBV5-1; clone size: few; D gene: TRBD1; J gene: TRBJ2-3; CDR3 protein: CASFLTGTTDTQYF; CDR3 DNA: TGCGCCAGTTTCTTGACAGGGACCACAGATACGCAGTATTTT
V gene: TRBV6-2/TRBV6-3; clone size: few; D gene: NA; J gene: TRBJ2-5; CDR3 protein: CASSYSTGQETQYF; CDR3 DNA: TGTGCCAGCAGTTACTCTACGGGACAAGAGACCCAGTACTTC
V gene: TRBV12-3/TRBV12-4; clone size: few; D gene: NA; J gene: TRBJ1-6; CDR3 protein: CASTREGGMPLHF; CDR3 DNA: TGTGCCAGCACTAGAGAGGGGGGAATGCCCCTCCACTTT
V gene: TRBV18; clone size: few; D gene: NA; J gene: TRBJ2-7; CDR3 protein: CASSPLFVSGPSYEQYF; CDR3 DNA: TGTGCCAGCTCACCACTTTTCGTCAGCGGACCCTCCTACGAGCAGTACTTC
V gene: TRBV27; clone size: NA; D gene: NA; J gene: TRBJ1-1; CDR3 protein: CASSLQLWGEAFF; CDR3 DNA: TGTGCCAGCAGTCTCCAGCTCTGGGGTGAAGCTTTCTTT
V gene: TRBV4-3; clone size: few; D gene: NA; J gene: TRBJ2-2; CDR3 protein: CASSQLGERTGELFF; CDR3 DNA: TGCGCCAGCAGCCAGTTGGGAGAGAGGACCGGGGAGCTGTTTTTT
V gene: TRBV9; clone size: NA; D gene: TRBD1; J gene: TRBJ1-1; CDR3 protein: CASSQAGQDYTEAFF; CDR3 DNA: TGTGCCAGCAGTCAGGCGGGACAGGACTACACTGAAGCTTTCTTT
V gene: TRBV10-3; clone size: NA; D gene: TRBD1; J gene: TRBJ2-5; CDR3 protein: CAISKDRSQETQYF; CDR3 DNA: TGTGCCATCAGTAAGGACAGGTCCCAAGAGACCCAGTACTTC
V gene: TRBV4-3; clone size: few; D gene: NA; J gene: TRBJ2-5; CDR3 protein: CASSQGEETQYF; CDR3 DNA: TGCGCCAGCAGCCAGGGGGAAGAGACCCAGTACTTC